One sample yielded the 23 T cell receptor beta chains listed below, sequenced in a study of blood T cell repertoires in COVID-19. TCRdb's copy holds only in-frame clones and misses some; the assay was immunoSEQ multiplex PCR. Of over 600,000 clones in the sample, about nine tenths were seen once. Sequenced material: peripheral blood. These receptors came from a woman under 30 with acute or convalescent COVID-19.

The gene calls are TRBV5-4 and TRBJ2-3; D might be TRBD2 (6 bases). The CDR3 length is 14 residues. CDR1 is SGHNT and CDR2 is YYREEE in the germline V gene (reference sequence). V gave up 4 bases and J gave up 2 bases, with 11 bases separating them. The CDR3 sequence: CASSAGPYTDTQYF. As DNA, the CDR3 is TGTGCCAGCAGCGCGGGGCCATACACAGATACGCAGTATTTT.

This clone was observed a single time. The chain is built from TRBV18 and TRBJ2-7; 11 nucleotides align to TRBD2. This CDR3 region has 16 residues. Per germline, CDR1 KGHSH and CDR2 LQKENI. The V gene end was trimmed by 4 bases and the J gene end by 1 base; junction bases not matched to a gene: 6. CDR3 residues: CASSRTTSGESYEQYF. The CDR3 bases are TGTGCCAGCTCACGGACGACTAGCGGGGAATCCTACGAGCAGTACTTC. Full variable domain (remainder filled in from reference TRBV18 and TRBJ2-7): NAGVMQNPRHLVRRRGQEARLRCSPMKGHSHVYWYRQLPEEGLKFMVYLQKENIIDESGMPKERFSAEFPKEGPSILRIQQVVRGDSAAYFCASSRTTSGESYEQYFGPGTRLTVT.

In its sample, this clone was seen once. The sample has other DNA sequences that encode this CDR3 too. The V and J genes are TRBV12-3 or TRBV12-4 and TRBJ1-2; tentatively, D is TRBD1 (5 bases). The CDR3 length is 12 residues. Trimming stripped 2 bases from V and 5 bases from J, with 6 bases between. For the CDR3, the DNA is TGTGCCAGCAGTTTACAGGGTTATGGCTACACCTTC. Translated: CASSLQGYGYTF.

The genes are TRBV4-3 and TRBJ1-4, with a possible D match to TRBD1 (6 bases). V lost 1 base, J lost 3 bases, and 15 bases lay in between. Germline CDR1 LGHNA, CDR2 YSLEER. CDR3 length: 17 amino acids. The CDR3 loop reads CASSQAGWGGPNEKLFF. The CDR3 bases are TGCGCCAGCAGCCAAGCAGGCTGGGGGGGCCCTAATGAAAAACTGTTTTTT.

The chain combines TRBV29-1 with TRBJ2-7; TRBD1 aligns across 7 bases. Germline V CDR1 and CDR2: SQVTM, ANQGSEA. V gave up 2 bases and J gave up 1 base; unmatched junction bases: 2. CDR3 length: 13 residues. CDR3 in DNA: TGCAGCGTTGAAAAGGGGGCGTCCTACGAGCAGTACTTC. Residues: CSVEKGASYEQYF.

This clone was observed a single time. The chain carries TRBV5-6 and TRBJ2-2, with a weak D call TRBD2 (5 bases). The CDR3 loop spans 12 amino acids. Germline CDR1 is SGHDT and CDR2 is YYEEEE. With 4 bases removed from V and 6 bases from J, the gap between germline ends came to 7 bases. This CDR3 is CASSPGSGELFF. The CDR3 DNA sequence: TGTGCCAGCAGCCCGGGATCCGGGGAGCTGTTTTTT. The full variable domain, completed using reference TRBV5-6 and TRBJ2-2, is DAGVTQSPTHLIKTRGQQVTLRCSPKSGHDTVSWYQQALGQGPQFIFQYYEEEERQRGNFPDRFSGHQFPNYSSELNVNALLLGDSALYLCASSPGSGELFFGEGSRLTVL.

The V gene is TRBV18, the J gene TRBJ1-2; D gene uncertain. The CDR3 sequence is 15 residues long. CDR1 and CDR2 from the germline V gene are KGHSH and LQKENI. The V and J ends lost 3 bases and 0 bases respectively, with 11 bases between them. The CDR3 DNA reads as TGTGCCAGCTCACCTTGGACTGAAGCTAACTATGGCTACACCTTC. It is translated as CASSPWTEANYGYTF.

The V gene is TRBV2, the J gene TRBJ2-1, with 8 bases that match TRBD2. The trim removed 3 bases at V and 7 bases at J, leaving 5 bases unmatched. Germline V CDR1 and CDR2: SNHLY, FYNNEI. The CDR3 runs 14 residues. The CDR3 protein is CASSDPAGVNEQFF. In DNA, the CDR3 is TGTGCCAGCAGTGACCCAGCGGGGGTGAATGAGCAGTTCTTC.

The J gene is TRBJ1-1, the V gene TRBV4-3; D might be TRBD1 (5 bases). Germline V gene sequence: CDR1 LGHNA, CDR2 YSLEER. The CDR3 spans 16 residues. The V and J ends lost 2 bases and 4 bases respectively, with 17 bases between them. The chain's CDR3 is CASSQQVSRGGTEAFF. CDR3 DNA: TGCGCCAGCAGCCAACAGGTTAGCCGGGGGGGCACTGAAGCTTTCTTT.

V and J are TRBV5-5 and TRBJ1-3; the match to TRBD1 covers 7 bases. The CDR3 consists of 14 residues. CDR1 is SGHKS, CDR2 YYEKEE, per germline (reference sequence). The V segment lost 0 bases and the J segment 4 bases; nucleotides outside the gene matches: 1. In nucleotides, the CDR3 is TGTGCCAGCAGCTTGGGACAGGGCGGAAACACCATATATTTT. This gives the protein CASSLGQGGNTIYF.

V and J are TRBV4-3 and TRBJ1-2; D perhaps matches TRBD1 (5 bases). Germline V CDR1 and CDR2: LGHNA, YSLEER. The CDR3 spans 15 residues. Trimming pared 4 bases from V and 1 base from J, leaving 13 bases between. The DNA for the CDR3 is TGCGCCAGCAGCCTAACCAGACAGAGTAACTATGGCTACACCTTC. Its protein product is CASSLTRQSNYGYTF.

The CDR3: CASSRTGLHTDTQYF. CDR3 DNA sequence: TGTGCCAGCAGTCGAACGGGACTCCACACAGATACGCAGTATTTT. V gene TRBV7-9 combines with J gene TRBJ2-3, with a possible D match to TRBD2 (6 bases). The CDR3 covers 15 residues. V lost 6 bases and J 2 bases, leaving 15 bases between the germline ends. Germline V CDR1 and CDR2: SEHNR, FQNEAQ (reference sequence).

This chain connects TRBV5-1 to TRBJ2-1; 9 nucleotides match TRBD1. V trimming: 4 bases; J trimming: 9 bases; junction bases outside the gene matches: 11. CDR3 length: 15 amino acids. Germline loops: CDR1 SGHRS, CDR2 YFSETQ. DNA of the CDR3: TGCGCCAGCAGCCCGGGGGACAGGGAATTGGCTGAGCAGTTCTTC. This sequence encodes CASSPGDRELAEQFF.

As concerns this clone: Other nucleotide sequences from this sample produce the same CDR3. The chain is built from TRBV18 and TRBJ1-2, with TRBD1 as a possible D gene (5 bases). The CDR3 contains 13 residues. The V end lost 3 bases, the J end lost 2 bases, and 7 bases lay between the germline ends. Germline V gene lookup returns CDR1 KGHSH and CDR2 LQKENI. The CDR3 spells CASSPDNNYGYTF. DNA for the CDR3: TGTGCCAGCTCACCGGACAACAACTATGGCTACACCTTC.

The rearrangement joins TRBV13 to TRBJ2-7; 12 nucleotides align to TRBD2. Germline CDR1 PRHDT, CDR2 FYEKMQ (reference sequence). The length of the CDR3 is 16 residues. The ends lost 5 bases at V and 2 bases at J; junction bases unmatched: 7. The CDR3 here is CASSPPLAGGPYEQYF. CDR3 bases: TGTGCCAGCAGCCCCCCACTAGCGGGGGGTCCCTACGAGCAGTACTTC.

In nucleotides, the CDR3 is TGTGCCAGCAGCTTAGGACAGGAGAGATTGAACACTGAAGCTTTCTTT. This codes for CASSLGQERLNTEAFF. This chain joins TRBV9 and TRBJ1-1; 7 nucleotides align to TRBD1. The V and J ends lost 4 bases and 0 bases, in that order; junction bases with no gene match: 9. Germline V lookup: CDR1 SGDLS, CDR2 YYNGEE. The CDR3 is 16 amino acids.

The chain joins TRBV6-5 to TRBJ1-6; D gene unclear. Germline CDR1 and CDR2: MNHEY and SVGAGI. V was pared by 2 bases and J by 7 bases, with 9 bases between. The CDR3 length is 14 residues. DNA for the CDR3: TGTGCCAGCAGTTACGTGGCAGTAAATTCACCCCTCCACTTT. Translating gives CASSYVAVNSPLHF.

The gene calls are TRBV5-1 and TRBJ2-5; D remains unclear. The CDR3 consists of 11 residues. CDR1 and CDR2 (germline): SGHRS, YFSETQ. V lost 2 bases, J lost 5 bases, and 4 bases lay in between. CDR3 DNA sequence: TGCGCCAGCAGCTTTCAGGAGACCCAGTACTTC. It is translated as CASSFQETQYF.

The CDR3 region is CASSQDLKEKLFF. In DNA form, the CDR3 reads TGTGCCAGCAGCCAAGATCTAAAAGAAAAACTGTTTTTT. This rearrangement joins TRBV4-2 to TRBJ1-4, with D hard to call. In germline, CDR1 is LGHNA, CDR2 YNFKEQ. Trimming took 0 bases from V and 8 from J, leaving 7 bases between them. The CDR3 length is 13 residues.

V gene TRBV7-2 combines with J gene TRBJ1-4; tentatively, D is TRBD1 (5 bases). Trimming removed 6 bases from V and 7 bases from J, with 12 bases in between. This CDR3 has 13 amino acids. The germline CDR1 and CDR2 sequences are SGHTA and FQGNSA. CDR3 DNA: TGTGCCAGCAGGACTCGGGGGAGTGAAAAACTGTTTTTT. It yields the protein CASRTRGSEKLFF.

V and J are TRBV4-1 and TRBJ2-1; a weak D match, TRBD2 (5 bases). Trimming left V 4 bases short and J 7 bases short, with 23 bases between. Germline V gives CDR1 MGHRA, CDR2 YSYEKL. This CDR3 spans 17 amino acids. CDR3 residues: CASSRIAGPRGSNEQFF. The DNA of the CDR3 is TGCGCCAGCAGCCGAATAGCCGGGCCCCGGGGTTCAAATGAGCAGTTCTTC.

The rearrangement links TRBV6-2 or TRBV6-3 to TRBJ2-2, with 7 bases lining up with TRBD2. The ends lost 0 bases at V and 0 bases at J; junction bases unmatched: 10. CDR1 and CDR2 (germline): MNHEY, SVGEGT. The CDR3 is 19 amino acids. CDR3 DNA: TGTGCCAGCAGTTACTCGAGTAGTGCGGGGGATCCGAACACCGGGGAGCTGTTTTTT. Protein product: CASSYSSSAGDPNTGELFF.

The chain links TRBV27 to TRBJ1-2; TRBD1 matches at 8 bases. The CDR3 is 18 residues long. CDR1 and CDR2 (germline): MNHEY, SMNVEV (reference sequence). Trimming at V came to 5 bases and at J to 2 bases, leaving 16 bases not matched to a gene. The CDR3 loop reads CASSLDSGTGLTNYGYTF. The CDR3 DNA sequence: TGTGCCAGCAGTCTCGACAGTGGGACAGGACTGACCAACTATGGCTACACCTTC.